This record looks at one T cell receptor beta chain sequence and its context. Original processing methods: Reference gene primer amplification in the assay estimated nucleated cell counts. TCRdb's table, derived via immunoSEQ multiplex PCR, lists solely in-frame clones and lacks some. The DNA was the basis for D and trimming; V, J and clone size are from that table. The sample contains under 250,000 clones, roughly 89% of which appear only once. The sample belongs to a study of blood T cell repertoires in COVID-19. Study-wide background: Acute and convalescent COVID-19 specimens originated in the United States, Italy and Spain.

Those who participated ranged in age from roughly 18 to 90 years and resided in some 24 US areas. The origin of this receptor is a young woman with acute COVID-19. Sample: PBMCs or T cells enriched from blood (not recorded which).

The CDR3 here is CASKGANKETQYF. For the CDR3, the DNA is TGTGCCAGCAAGGGGGCAAACAAAGAGACCCAGTACTTC. The chain is built from TRBV2 and TRBJ2-5, with 7 bases identical to TRBD1. CDR1 is SNHLY and CDR2 is FYNNEI in the germline V gene. The CDR3 sequence is 13 residues long. Trimming cost V 7 bases and J 3 bases; bases outside gene matches: 5.